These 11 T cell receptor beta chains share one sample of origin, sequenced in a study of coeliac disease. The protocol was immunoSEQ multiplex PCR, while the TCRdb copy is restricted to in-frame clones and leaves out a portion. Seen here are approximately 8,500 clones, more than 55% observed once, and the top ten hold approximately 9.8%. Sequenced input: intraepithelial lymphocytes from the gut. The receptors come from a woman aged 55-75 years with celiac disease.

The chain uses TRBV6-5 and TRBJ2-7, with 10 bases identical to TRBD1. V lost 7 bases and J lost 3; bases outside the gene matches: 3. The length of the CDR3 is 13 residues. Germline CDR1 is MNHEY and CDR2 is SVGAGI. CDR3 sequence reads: CASTGTGVYEQYF. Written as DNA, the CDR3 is TGTGCCAGCACCGGGACAGGGGTCTACGAGCAGTACTTC.

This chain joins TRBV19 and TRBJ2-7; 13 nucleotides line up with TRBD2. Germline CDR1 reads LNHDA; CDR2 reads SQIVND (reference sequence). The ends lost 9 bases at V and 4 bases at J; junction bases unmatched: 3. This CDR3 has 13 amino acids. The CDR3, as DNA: TGTGCCAGCGGACTAGCGGGAGTATACGAGCAGTACTTC. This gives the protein CASGLAGVYEQYF.

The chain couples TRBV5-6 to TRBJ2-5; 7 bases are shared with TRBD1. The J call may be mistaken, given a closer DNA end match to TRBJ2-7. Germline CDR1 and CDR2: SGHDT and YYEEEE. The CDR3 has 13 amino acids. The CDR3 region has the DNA TGTGCCAGCAGCTTGGGGACAGGCTACGAGCAGTACTTC. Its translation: CASSLGTGYEQYF.

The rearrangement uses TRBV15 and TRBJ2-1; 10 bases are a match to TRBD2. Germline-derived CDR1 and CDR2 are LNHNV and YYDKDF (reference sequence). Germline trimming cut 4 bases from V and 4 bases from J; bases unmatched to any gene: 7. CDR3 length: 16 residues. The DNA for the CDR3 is TGTGCCACCAGCACCAACCTAGCGGGGGTATACAATGAGCAGTTCTTC. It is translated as CATSTNLAGVYNEQFF.

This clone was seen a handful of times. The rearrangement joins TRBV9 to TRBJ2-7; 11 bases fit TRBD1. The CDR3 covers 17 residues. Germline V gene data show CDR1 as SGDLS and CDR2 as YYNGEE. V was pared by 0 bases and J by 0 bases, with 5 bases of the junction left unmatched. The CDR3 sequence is CASSVARDRGSSYEQYF. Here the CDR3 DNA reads TGTGCCAGCAGCGTAGCTAGGGACAGGGGGAGCTCCTACGAGCAGTACTTC.

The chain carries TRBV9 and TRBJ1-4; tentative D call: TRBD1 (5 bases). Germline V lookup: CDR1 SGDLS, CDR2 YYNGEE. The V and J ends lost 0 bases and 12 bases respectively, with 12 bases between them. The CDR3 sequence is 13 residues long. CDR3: CASSVGPKGELFF. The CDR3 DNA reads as TGTGCCAGCAGCGTAGGACCGAAAGGGGAACTGTTTTTT.

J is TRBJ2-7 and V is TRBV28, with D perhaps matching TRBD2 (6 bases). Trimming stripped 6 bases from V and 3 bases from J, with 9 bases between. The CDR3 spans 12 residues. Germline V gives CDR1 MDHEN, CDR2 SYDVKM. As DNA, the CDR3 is TGTGCCAGCAGGGGGAGGTTCTACGAGCAGTACTTC. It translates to CASRGRFYEQYF. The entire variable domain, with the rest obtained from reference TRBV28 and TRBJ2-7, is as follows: DVKVTQSSRYLVKRTGEKVFLECVQDMDHENMFWYRQDPGLGLRLIYFSYDVKMKEKGDIPEGYSVSREKKERFSLILESASTNQTSMYLCASRGRFYEQYFGPGTRLTVT.

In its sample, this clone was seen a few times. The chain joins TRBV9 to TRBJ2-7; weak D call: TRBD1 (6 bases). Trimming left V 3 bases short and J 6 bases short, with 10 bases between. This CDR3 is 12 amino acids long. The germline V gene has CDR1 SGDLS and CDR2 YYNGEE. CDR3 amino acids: CASSAQGGEQYF. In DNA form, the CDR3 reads TGTGCCAGCAGCGCACAGGGTGGCGAGCAGTACTTC. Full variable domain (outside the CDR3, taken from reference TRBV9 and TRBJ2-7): DSGVTQTPKHLITATGQRVTLRCSPRSGDLSVYWYQQSLDQGLQFLIQYYNGEERAKGNILERFSAQQFPDLHSELNLSSLELGDSALYFCASSAQGGEQYFGPGTRLTVT.

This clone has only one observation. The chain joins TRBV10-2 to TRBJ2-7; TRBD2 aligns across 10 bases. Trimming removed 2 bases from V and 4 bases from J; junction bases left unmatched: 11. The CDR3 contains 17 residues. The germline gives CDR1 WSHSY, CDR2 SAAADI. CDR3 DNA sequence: TGCGCCAGCAGTGAGCCAACTCAGCGGGAGGGCCTATACGAGCAGTACTTC. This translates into CASSEPTQREGLYEQYF.

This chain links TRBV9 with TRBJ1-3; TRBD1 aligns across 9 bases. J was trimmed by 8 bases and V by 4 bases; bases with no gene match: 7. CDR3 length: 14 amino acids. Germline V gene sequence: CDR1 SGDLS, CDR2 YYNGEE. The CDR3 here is CASSTGTGLDTIYF. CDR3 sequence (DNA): TGTGCCAGCAGCACCGGGACAGGGTTAGACACCATATATTTT.

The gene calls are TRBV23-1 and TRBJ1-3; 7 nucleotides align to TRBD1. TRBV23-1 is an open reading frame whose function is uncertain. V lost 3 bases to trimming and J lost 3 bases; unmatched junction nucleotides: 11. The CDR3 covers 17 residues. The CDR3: CASSHPPRQGLGNTIYF. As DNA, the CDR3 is TGCGCCAGCAGTCACCCTCCTAGACAGGGACTTGGAAACACCATATATTTT.